A single sample is the source of the 2 T cell receptor beta chains below, sequenced in a study of blood T cell repertoires in COVID-19 (dated by TCRdb to about 2020). The method behind the library was the immunoSEQ multiplex PCR assay. As stored in TCRdb, this immuneACCESS dataset retains in-frame rearrangements with V and J assigned. A fraction of the clones does not appear; measured against another copy, unresolved V genes explain less than half of the discrepancy, and the remainder lacks a known reason. The sample data list some 370,000 clones, and roughly 87% of these were observed just once. The ten top clones hold approximately 5% of the sample. The sample consisted of PBMCs or T cells enriched from blood (not recorded which). Receptor source: a woman aged 45 to 65 who had recovered from COVID-19.

V and J are TRBV7-9 and TRBJ1-2; D not resolved. Trimming left V 2 bases short and J 0 bases short, with 10 bases between. The CDR3 totals 15 residues. Per germline, CDR1 SEHNR and CDR2 FQNEAQ (reference sequence). In nucleotides, the CDR3 is TGTGCCAGCAGCTTACCCCTCGGAGCTAACTATGGCTACACCTTC. It yields the protein CASSLPLGANYGYTF. The full variable domain, in which reference TRBV7-9 and TRBJ1-2 provide the parts outside the CDR3, is DTGVSQNPRHKITKRGQNVTFRCDPISEHNRLYWYRQTLGQGPEFLTYFQNEAQLEKSRLLSDRFSAERPKGSFSTLEIQRTEQGDSAMYLCASSLPLGANYGYTFGSGTRLTVV.

The chain links TRBV6-1 to TRBJ1-2, with D hard to call. This CDR3 region has 15 residues. Trimming left V 0 bases short and J 0 bases short, with 8 bases between. The germline gives CDR1 MNHNS, CDR2 SASEGT. The CDR3: CASSEATASNYGYTF. The CDR3 bases are TGTGCCAGCAGTGAAGCAACAGCTTCTAACTATGGCTACACCTTC.